The rows below give T cell receptor beta chains drawn from one sample of a study of blood T cell repertoires in COVID-19. Using immunoSEQ multiplex PCR, the repertoire was profiled, and TCRdb retains in-frame clones only, with some absent. In the table there are some 450,000 clones, about 87% of which are singletons. Sequencing input: peripheral blood. All receptors come from a woman in her fifties or sixties with COVID-19, enrolled during active disease. The CDR3 runs from the conserved cysteine through the conserved F or W. Each record gives: CDR3 length, J gene, D gene, clone size, V gene, CDR3 DNA, CDR3 protein. D genes are given only for firm matches. Size is stated for part of the rows, as once, few or many counts, or as a class when the clone is expanded.

CDR3 length: 14
J gene: TRBJ2-2
D gene: TRBD1
clone size: NA
V gene: TRBV10-2
CDR3 DNA: TGCGCCAGCAGTTGGACAGGGGACACCGGGGAGCTGTTTTTT
CDR3 protein: CASSWTGDTGELFF

CDR3 length: 17
J gene: TRBJ1-2
D gene: NA
clone size: once
V gene: TRBV6-1
CDR3 DNA: TGTGCCAGCAGTGATCGGGGAGACCCTCGAATTAACTATGGCTACACCTTC
CDR3 protein: CASSDRGDPRINYGYTF

CDR3 length: 18
J gene: TRBJ1-6
D gene: NA
clone size: NA
V gene: TRBV30
CDR3 DNA: TGTGCCTGGAAGGCCGGGGTTTCGATACAACTACTAAATTCACCCCTCCACTTT
CDR3 protein: CAWKAGVSIQLLNSPLHF

CDR3 length: 14
J gene: TRBJ2-1
D gene: TRBD1
clone size: NA
V gene: TRBV9
CDR3 DNA: TGTGCCAGCAGCGTAGAGCAGGGGGTTGGTGAGCAGTTCTTC
CDR3 protein: CASSVEQGVGEQFF

CDR3 length: 15
J gene: TRBJ1-1
D gene: TRBD1
clone size: NA
V gene: TRBV7-9
CDR3 DNA: TGTGCCAGCAGCCCCGACAGGGGGCTAGCCACTGAAGCTTTCTTT
CDR3 protein: CASSPDRGLATEAFF

CDR3 length: 15
J gene: TRBJ1-1
D gene: TRBD1
clone size: NA
V gene: TRBV9
CDR3 DNA: TGTGCCAGCAGCGGTCACAGGGGGCCGCGCACTGAAGCTTTCTTT
CDR3 protein: CASSGHRGPRTEAFF

CDR3 length: 14
J gene: TRBJ2-3
D gene: NA
clone size: NA
V gene: TRBV10-1
CDR3 DNA: TGCGCCAGCAGCAGATTTGGCAGCACAGATACGCAGTATTTT
CDR3 protein: CASSRFGSTDTQYF

CDR3 length: 14
J gene: TRBJ1-6
D gene: TRBD1
clone size: once
V gene: TRBV7-2
CDR3 DNA: TGTGCCAGCAGCCATTCTGGGACAGGTCTAACCCTCCACTTT
CDR3 protein: CASSHSGTGLTLHF

CDR3 length: 13
J gene: TRBJ2-7
D gene: NA
clone size: NA
V gene: TRBV1
CDR3 DNA: TGCACCAGCCCGGGGGAACGGACCTACGAGCAGTACTTC
CDR3 protein: CTSPGERTYEQYF

CDR3 length: 15
J gene: TRBJ2-5
D gene: TRBD2
clone size: NA
V gene: TRBV5-1
CDR3 DNA: TGCGCCAGCAGCTTACTAGCGGGGGGGCAAGAGACCCAGTACTTC
CDR3 protein: CASSLLAGGQETQYF

CDR3 length: 12
J gene: TRBJ1-1
D gene: NA
clone size: once
V gene: TRBV2
CDR3 DNA: TGTGCCAGCAGTGAACTAATCGGAGTAGTTTTCTTT
CDR3 protein: CASSELIGVVFF

CDR3 length: 14
J gene: TRBJ2-3
D gene: NA
clone size: NA
V gene: TRBV7-2
CDR3 DNA: TGTGCCAGCACTTACTATTTAGAGACAGATACGCAGTATTTT
CDR3 protein: CASTYYLETDTQYF

CDR3 length: 15
J gene: TRBJ1-6
D gene: NA
clone size: NA
V gene: TRBV6-5
CDR3 DNA: TGTGCCAGCAGTTACTCAGGGGGAGATAATTCACCCCTCCACTTT
CDR3 protein: CASSYSGGDNSPLHF